Each of the 17 T cell receptor beta chains below was sequenced from the same sample in a study of HIV-infected children after antiretroviral therapy interruption. A 3' RACE protocol on RNA, with unique molecular identifiers, produced the TCR library. TCRdb used MiXCR to reprocess the 3' RACE reads, holding one entry per CDR3 protein. The data show roughly 7,300 distinct CDR3 sequences, about 17% seen once. Noted treatment: PENTA 11 planned treatment interruption arm or continuous ART arm. The sequences come from CD45RO+ CD8+ T cells from PBMCs, pooled from several time points, collected from a donor given antiretroviral therapy, either interrupted or continuous. Subset specified: memory CD8+ CD45RO+ CD45RA- T cells. The receptors here all came from a pool of human donors with HIV.

This clonotype occurred many times. J is TRBJ2-5 and V is TRBV7-9; no clear D. Per germline, CDR1 SEHNR and CDR2 FQNEAQ (reference sequence). The CDR3 sequence is 13 residues long. With 3 bases removed from V and 2 bases from J, the gap between germline ends came to 7 bases. CDR3 sequence: CASSFSGQETQYF. Here the CDR3 DNA reads TGTGCCAGCAGCTTCTCTGGTCAAGAGACCCAGTACTTC. Variable domain in full (rest from reference TRBV7-9 and TRBJ2-5): DTGVSQNPRHKITKRGQNVTFRCDPISEHNRLYWYRQTLGQGPEFLTYFQNEAQLEKSRLLSDRFSAERPKGSFSTLEIQRTEQGDSAMYLCASSFSGQETQYFGPGTRLLVL.

V is TRBV29-1 and J is TRBJ2-7; 10 bases line up with TRBD1. With 6 bases clipped from V and 5 bases from J, the junction kept 10 bases outside the gene matches. CDR1 and CDR2 (germline): SQVTM, ANQGSEA. The CDR3 length is 14 residues. In DNA, the CDR3 is TGCAGCGTCTCCGACAGGGGGCAATCCAACGAGCAGTACTTC. This translates into CSVSDRGQSNEQYF.

This clonotype is labeled large. The chain links TRBV12-3 or TRBV12-4 to TRBJ2-1; D call uncertain. V was pared by 6 bases and J by 4 bases, with 4 bases between. This CDR3 region has 11 residues. CDR3: CASRRYNEQFF. The CDR3 DNA reads as TGTGCCAGCAGACGTTACAATGAGCAGTTCTTC.

The chain carries TRBV20-1 and TRBJ1-3; D possibly corresponds to TRBD1 (6 bases). The CDR3 runs 14 residues. Trimming stripped 6 bases from V and 0 bases from J, with 12 bases between. Germline V lookup: CDR1 DFQATT, CDR2 SNEGSKA (reference sequence). The CDR3 sequence: CSAPTGSSGNTIYF. In DNA, the CDR3 is TGCAGTGCGCCCACAGGGAGCTCTGGAAACACCATATATTTT.

By share, this clonotype ranks as medium-sized (0.01 to 0.1%). The chain is built from TRBV6-1 and TRBJ2-2; no reliable D call. This CDR3 spans 14 amino acids. From germline, CDR1 is MNHNS and CDR2 SASEGT. V lost 5 bases and J 1 base, leaving 8 bases between the germline ends. The CDR3: CASSKWENTGELFF. The DNA of the CDR3 is TGTGCCAGCAGTAAGTGGGAGAACACCGGGGAGCTGTTTTTT.

This clonotype has ten or more counts. V is TRBV7-2 and J is TRBJ2-1, with D possibly being TRBD2 (5 bases). Germline values: CDR1 SGHTA, CDR2 FQGNSA. There are 16 residues in the CDR3. Trimming stripped 5 bases from V and 3 bases from J, with 17 bases between. DNA for the CDR3: TGTGCCAGCAGCCCCAAAGCGGAACTTCTCTACAATGAGCAGTTCTTC. Translated: CASSPKAELLYNEQFF.

The chain is built from TRBV29-1 and TRBJ2-7; 10 bases line up with TRBD2. Germline CDR1 SQVTM, CDR2 ANQGSEA. The CDR3 length is 14 residues. Germline trimming cut 4 bases from V and 3 bases from J; bases unmatched to any gene: 6. CDR3 coding DNA: TGCAGCGTTGCAACTAGCGGGGCCCACTACGAGCAGTACTTC. Protein product: CSVATSGAHYEQYF.

This clonotype was counted many times. The chain uses TRBV13 and TRBJ2-7; D unresolved. Germline lookup yields CDR1 PRHDT and CDR2 FYEKMQ (reference sequence). This CDR3 spans 14 amino acids. The ends were cut back, 3 bases at V and 0 bases at J, with 9 bases in the middle. CDR3 loop: CASSFRRSSYEQYF. The CDR3 bases are TGTGCCAGCAGCTTTAGGCGGAGCTCCTACGAGCAGTACTTC.

This clonotype showed up many times. The chain uses TRBV5-1 and TRBJ2-1; 10 bases fit TRBD2. The ends lost 0 bases at V and 6 bases at J; junction bases unmatched: 3. The CDR3 runs to 15 residues. Germline assignment: CDR1 SGHRS and CDR2 YFSETQ. The CDR3 region has the DNA TGCGCCAGCAGCTTGGATCTAGCGGGGGCCAATGAGCAGTTCTTC. Translated, it gives CASSLDLAGANEQFF.

This clonotype has a count of ten or more. The rearrangement uses TRBV10-3 and TRBJ2-3; D gene ambiguous. The length of the CDR3 is 13 residues. Germline lookup yields CDR1 ENHRY and CDR2 SYGVKD. Trimming took off 6 bases at V and 3 bases at J, with 10 bases between the two ends. The CDR3 coding sequence is TGTGCCATCAGCCCCAGTATGACAGATACGCAGTATTTT. Its protein product is CAISPSMTDTQYF.

This clonotype was counted ten times or more. The chain links TRBV11-2 to TRBJ2-3; 12 bases align to TRBD2. The CDR3 sequence is 16 residues long. Trimming removed 5 bases from V and 2 bases from J; junction bases left unmatched: 5. Germline V gene lookup returns CDR1 SGHAT and CDR2 FQNNGV. The CDR3 nucleotides are TGTGCCAGCAGCCTACTAGCGGGGGGAAACACAGATACGCAGTATTTT. This translates into CASSLLAGGNTDTQYF.

This clonotype has ten or more counts. J is TRBJ1-1 and V is TRBV15, with D hard to call. This CDR3 has 14 amino acids. Deletions cut 1 base from V and 3 bases from J, with 9 bases between. Germline lookup yields CDR1 LNHNV and CDR2 YYDKDF (reference sequence). CDR3 region: CATSRATAHTEAFF. The CDR3 region has the DNA TGTGCCACCAGCAGAGCCACCGCTCACACTGAAGCTTTCTTT.

Ten or more counts support this clonotype. The rearrangement joins TRBV6-5 to TRBJ2-7; D possibly uses TRBD1 or TRBD2 (5 bases each). The V and J ends lost 7 bases and 3 bases respectively, with 13 bases between them. CDR3 length: 13 amino acids. CDR1 is MNHEY, CDR2 SVGAGI, per germline. The CDR3 nucleotides read TGTGCCAGCAACGCAGATGGGGGCTACGAGCAGTACTTC. It translates to CASNADGGYEQYF.

This clonotype was picked up many times. This rearrangement joins TRBV5-1 to TRBJ2-1; TRBD1 agrees at 7 bases. Germline CDR1 reads SGHRS; CDR2 reads YFSETQ. This CDR3 is built from 15 residues. V lost 4 bases and J lost 8; bases outside the gene matches: 12. As DNA, the CDR3 is TGCGCCAGCAGCCGTACCAGACAGGGTTCGGATGAGCAGTTCTTC. Translated: CASSRTRQGSDEQFF.

This clonotype was observed many times. The chain couples TRBV20-1 to TRBJ2-7, with 10 bases that match TRBD2. There are 15 residues in the CDR3. Trimming at V came to 1 base and at J to 3 bases, leaving 6 bases not matched to a gene. CDR1 and CDR2 (germline): DFQATT, SNEGSKA (reference sequence). The CDR3 region has the DNA TGCAGTGCTAGAGTGGCTAGCGGGAGCCTCTACGAGCAGTACTTC. Translated, it gives CSARVASGSLYEQYF.

V usage is TRBV7-3 and J usage is TRBJ1-1; D remains ambiguous. Trimming cost V 5 bases and J 1 base, with 14 bases left between them. The CDR3 loop spans 15 amino acids. Germline CDR1 is SGHTA and CDR2 is FQGTGA. The DNA for the CDR3 is TGTGCCAGCAGCCTGAACTCCGCTAAGAACACTGAAGCTTTCTTT. Protein product: CASSLNSAKNTEAFF.

This clonotype came up many times. This chain links TRBV28 with TRBJ2-5; 10 nucleotides line up with TRBD2. Trimming cost V 3 bases and J 5 bases; bases outside gene matches: 9. The CDR3 loop spans 16 amino acids. Germline loops: CDR1 MDHEN, CDR2 SYDVKM. Written as DNA, the CDR3 is TGTGCCAGCAGTTTCTCTCGCCTAGCGGGAGTCGAGACCCAGTACTTC. Amino acid sequence: CASSFSRLAGVETQYF.